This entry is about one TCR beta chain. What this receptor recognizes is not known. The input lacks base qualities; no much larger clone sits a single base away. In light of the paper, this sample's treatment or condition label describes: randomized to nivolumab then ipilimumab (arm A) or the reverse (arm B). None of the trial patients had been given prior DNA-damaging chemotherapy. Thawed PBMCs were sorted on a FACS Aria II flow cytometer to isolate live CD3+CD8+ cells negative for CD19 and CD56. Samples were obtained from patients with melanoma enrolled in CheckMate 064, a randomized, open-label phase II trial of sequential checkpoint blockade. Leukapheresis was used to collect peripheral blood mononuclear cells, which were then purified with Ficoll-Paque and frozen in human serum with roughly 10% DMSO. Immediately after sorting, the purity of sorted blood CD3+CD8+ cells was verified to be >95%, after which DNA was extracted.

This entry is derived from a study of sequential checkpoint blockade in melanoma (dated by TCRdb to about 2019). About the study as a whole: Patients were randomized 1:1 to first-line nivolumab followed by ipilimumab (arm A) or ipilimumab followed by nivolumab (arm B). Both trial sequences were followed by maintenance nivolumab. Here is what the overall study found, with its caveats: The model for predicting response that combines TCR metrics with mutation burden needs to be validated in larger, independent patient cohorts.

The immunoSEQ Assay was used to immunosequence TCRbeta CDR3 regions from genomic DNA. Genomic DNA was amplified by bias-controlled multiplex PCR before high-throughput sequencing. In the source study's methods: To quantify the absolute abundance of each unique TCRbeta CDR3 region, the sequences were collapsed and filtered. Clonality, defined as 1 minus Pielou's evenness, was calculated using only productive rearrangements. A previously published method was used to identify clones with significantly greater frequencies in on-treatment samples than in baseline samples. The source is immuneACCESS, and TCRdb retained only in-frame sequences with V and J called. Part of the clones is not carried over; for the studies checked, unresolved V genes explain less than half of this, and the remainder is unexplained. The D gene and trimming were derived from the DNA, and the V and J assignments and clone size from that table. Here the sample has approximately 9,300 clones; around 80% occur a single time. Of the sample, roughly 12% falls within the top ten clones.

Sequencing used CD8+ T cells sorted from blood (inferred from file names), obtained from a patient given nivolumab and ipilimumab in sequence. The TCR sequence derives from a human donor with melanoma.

The CDR3 here reads CASSAVGESSYEQYF. The DNA sequence reads TGCGCCAGCAGCGCCGTCGGGGAGAGCTCCTACGAGCAGTACTTC. This receptor chain uses TRBV10-2 and TRBJ2-7; D gene: possibly TRBD2, on 5 matching bases. The germline V gene gives CDR1 as WSHSY and CDR2 as SAAADI. The V end loses 6 bases and the J end loses 0 bases, and a stretch of 15 bases separates them. Measured from the cysteine to the phenylalanine, the CDR3 is 15 residues long. The sequence is cut down to CDR3 DNA, 45 bases in frame from base 1.